The 10 T cell receptor beta chains below were found in one sample sequenced in a study of blood T cell repertoires in COVID-19. Repertoires were generated with immunoSEQ multiplex PCR, while TCRdb's copy carries only in-frame clones and drops some. Of about 42,000 clones in the sample, more than 75% were seen once. Material: peripheral blood. These receptors were collected from a woman in her 70s in a cohort sampled during active COVID-19.

This chain uses TRBV30 with TRBJ2-7; tentative D call: TRBD1 (5 bases). V was cut by 2 bases and J by 4 bases, with 9 bases left in between. The germline V gene has CDR1 GTSNPN and CDR2 SVGIG (reference sequence). The CDR3 is made up of 12 amino acids. CDR3 loop: CAWSTRVYEQYF. CDR3 coding DNA: TGTGCCTGGAGTACCAGGGTATACGAGCAGTACTTC.

The chain has TRBV20-1 and TRBJ1-1, with a tentative D call TRBD1 (5 bases). There are 11 residues in the CDR3. Germline-derived CDR1 and CDR2 are DFQATT and SNEGSKA (reference sequence). The CDR3 loop reads CGLRSHKGAFF. As DNA, the CDR3 is TGCGGGTTAAGGTCCCACAAGGGGGCTTTCTTT.

The V and J genes are TRBV25-1 and TRBJ2-5; D ambiguous. Deletions cut 0 bases from V and 2 bases from J, with 4 bases between. CDR3 length: 13 amino acids. CDR1 is MGHDK and CDR2 is SYGVNS in the germline V gene. CDR3 DNA: TGTGCCAGCAGTGAATACAGTCAAGAGACCCAGTACTTC. It specifies CASSEYSQETQYF.

This clone occurred once. J is TRBJ2-2 and V is TRBV25-1; 8 bases match TRBD2. V shed 1 base and J 1 base; nucleotides not matched to a gene: 5. CDR3 size: 17 residues. CDR1 is MGHDK and CDR2 is SYGVNS in the germline V gene. Here the CDR3 reads CASSEWGTSGNTGELFF. In DNA, the CDR3 is TGTGCCAGCAGTGAATGGGGCACTAGCGGGAACACCGGGGAGCTGTTTTTT.

This chain connects TRBV27 to TRBJ2-1, with 11 positions matching TRBD1. J gave up 6 bases and V 5 bases, and 6 bases lay outside the gene matches. CDR1 and CDR2 (germline): MNHEY, SMNVEV (reference sequence). This CDR3 contains 15 residues. The CDR3 DNA sequence: TGTGCCAGCAGTCGGCCCGGGACAGGGGGCAATGAGCAGTTCTTC. This translates into CASSRPGTGGNEQFF.

This chain joins TRBV5-1 and TRBJ2-7; the match to TRBD1 covers 11 bases. CDR3 length: 16 residues. CDR1 SGHRS and CDR2 YFSETQ come from the germline V gene. V shed 4 bases, J shed 4 bases, and the junction held 10 bases outside the gene matches. The chain's CDR3 is CASSRGHGTGGYEQYF. The CDR3, as DNA: TGCGCCAGCAGCAGGGGACACGGGACAGGGGGTTACGAGCAGTACTTC.

Sample share makes this clone medium-sized. Different DNA sequences within this sample yield the same CDR3. The rearrangement uses TRBV19 and TRBJ1-5; D may be TRBD1 (5 bases). The CDR3 contains 15 residues. Per germline, CDR1 LNHDA and CDR2 SQIVND (reference sequence). V was trimmed by 4 bases and J by 7 bases, leaving 17 bases between them. CDR3 residues: CASSRRGGEGQPQHF. The CDR3 bases are TGTGCCAGTAGTAGAAGGGGCGGGGAAGGGCAGCCCCAGCATTTT.

The chain uses TRBV10-3 and TRBJ2-5; TRBD2 matches 7 bases. The CDR3 extends over 15 amino acids. The V and J ends lost 5 bases and 4 bases, in that order; junction bases with no gene match: 10. The V gene's germline CDR1 is ENHRY and CDR2 SYGVKD. The CDR3 sequence is CAISSGAGFGETQYF. CDR3 DNA sequence: TGTGCCATCAGTTCCGGAGCGGGATTCGGAGAGACCCAGTACTTC.

This clone was observed a single time. CDR3 bases: TGCGCCAGCAGCGAACCGGGACAGTACTATGGCTACACCTTC. Translation gives CASSEPGQYYGYTF. The chain couples TRBV5-1 to TRBJ1-2, with TRBD1 matching 7 bases. Germline assignment: CDR1 SGHRS and CDR2 YFSETQ. V was clipped by 4 bases and J by 3 bases; unmatched bases: 6. CDR3 length: 14 residues.

The genes are TRBV28 and TRBJ2-7; the D gene is possibly TRBD1 (6 bases). Germline V gene sequence: CDR1 MDHEN, CDR2 SYDVKM. This CDR3 has 16 amino acids. The V end was cut by 5 bases, the J end by 2 bases, with 19 bases between. The CDR3: CASSPVLGASAYEQYF. The CDR3 DNA follows: TGTGCCAGCAGTCCCGTGCTGGGGGCCTCAGCCTACGAGCAGTACTTC. The full variable domain, rest sourced from reference TRBV28 and TRBJ2-7, is DVKVTQSSRYLVKRTGEKVFLECVQDMDHENMFWYRQDPGLGLRLIYFSYDVKMKEKGDIPEGYSVSREKKERFSLILESASTNQTSMYLCASSPVLGASAYEQYFGPGTRLTVT.